A selection of T cell receptor beta chains follows, all from one sample in a study of blood T cell repertoires in COVID-19. Profiling relied on immunoSEQ multiplex PCR, and the TCRdb table lists in-frame clones only, not all of them. The sample lists 55,000 to 80,000 clones; roughly 89% were seen once. Source material: peripheral blood. These TCRs come from an older man with acute or convalescent COVID-19. Both conserved end residues are part of each CDR3. D genes are given only for firm matches. Size values are once, few and many counts, or a class for expanded clones, and some rows have none.

>NA|17|TRBV5-1|TRBJ2-4|TRBD1
TGCGCCAGCAGCTTGGATGTTAGGGGGACAGGGCTAAACATTCAGTACTTC
CASSLDVRGTGLNIQYF
>NA|18|TRBV2|TRBJ2-2|TRBD2
TGTGCCAGCAGTCGTCCCGGGACTAGCGGGAGGGCTAACGGGGAGCTGTTTTTT
CASSRPGTSGRANGELFF
>NA|12|TRBV5-4|TRBJ1-1|NA
TGTGCCAGCAGCTTGGTCGGGTCTGAAGCTTTCTTT
CASSLVGSEAFF
>NA|16|TRBV2|TRBJ2-6|TRBD1
TGTGCCACCCTACGGGACAGGGCGGCTGGGGCCAACGTCCTGACTTTC
CATLRDRAAGANVLTF
>NA|15|TRBV19|TRBJ1-2|NA
TGTGCCAGTAGTATAGTCCAGGGGACCAACTATGGCTACACCTTC
CASSIVQGTNYGYTF
>NA|15|TRBV7-2|TRBJ2-2|TRBD2
TGTGCCAGCGGCAGGAGCGGGGGGGGAGCCGGGGAGCTGTTTTTT
CASGRSGGGAGELFF
>NA|14|TRBV18|TRBJ1-4|NA
TGTGCCAGCTCACCAGGGGGCAATAATGAAAAACTGTTTTTT
CASSPGGNNEKLFF
>few|13|TRBV29-1|TRBJ1-3|NA
TGCAGCGTTCGACAGAGCTCTGGAAACACCATATATTTT
CSVRQSSGNTIYF
>NA|16|TRBV5-1|TRBJ2-3|TRBD2
TGCGCCAGCAGCTTAAGACTAGCGGGAGGGATAGATACGCAGTATTTT
CASSLRLAGGIDTQYF
>NA|14|TRBV27|TRBJ1-4|NA
TGTGCCAGCAGCTTATCCAGAGGCAAAGAAAAACTGTTTTTT
CASSLSRGKEKLFF
>NA|11|TRBV20-1|TRBJ1-1|TRBD1
TGCAAAGGACAGGGGAACACTGAAGCTTTCTTT
CKGQGNTEAFF
>NA|13|TRBV18|TRBJ1-4|NA
TGTGCCAGCTCACCAGGGGCTCAAGAAAAACTGTTTTTT
CASSPGAQEKLFF